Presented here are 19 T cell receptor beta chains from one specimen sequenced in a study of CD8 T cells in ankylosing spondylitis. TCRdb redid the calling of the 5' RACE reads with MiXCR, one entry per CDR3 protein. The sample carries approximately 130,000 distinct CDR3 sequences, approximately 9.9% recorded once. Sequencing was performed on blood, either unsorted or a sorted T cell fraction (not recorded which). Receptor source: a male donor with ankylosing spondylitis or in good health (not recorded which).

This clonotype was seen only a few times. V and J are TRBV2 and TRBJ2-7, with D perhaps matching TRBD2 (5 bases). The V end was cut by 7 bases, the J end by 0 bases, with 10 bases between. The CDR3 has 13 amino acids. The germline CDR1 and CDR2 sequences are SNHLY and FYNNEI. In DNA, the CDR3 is TGTGCCAGCACCAGCGGTATCTCCTACGAGCAGTACTTC. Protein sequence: CASTSGISYEQYF.

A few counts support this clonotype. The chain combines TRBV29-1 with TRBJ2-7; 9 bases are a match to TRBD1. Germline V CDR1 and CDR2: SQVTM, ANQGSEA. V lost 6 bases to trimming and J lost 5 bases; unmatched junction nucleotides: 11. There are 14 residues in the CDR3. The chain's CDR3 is CSVQQGTGFHEQYF. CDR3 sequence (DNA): TGCAGCGTCCAACAGGGGACAGGGTTCCACGAGCAGTACTTC.

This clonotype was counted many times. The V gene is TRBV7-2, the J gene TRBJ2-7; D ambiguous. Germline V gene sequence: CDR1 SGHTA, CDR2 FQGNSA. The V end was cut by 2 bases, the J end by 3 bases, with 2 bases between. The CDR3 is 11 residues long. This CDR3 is CASSLFYEQYF. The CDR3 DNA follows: TGTGCCAGCAGCTTATTCTACGAGCAGTACTTC.

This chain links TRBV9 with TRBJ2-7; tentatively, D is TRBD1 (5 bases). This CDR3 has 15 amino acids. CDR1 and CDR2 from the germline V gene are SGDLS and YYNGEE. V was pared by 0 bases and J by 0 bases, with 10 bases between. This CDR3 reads CASSVGLDSSYEQYF. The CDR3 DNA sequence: TGTGCCAGCAGCGTAGGGTTAGACAGCTCCTACGAGCAGTACTTC.

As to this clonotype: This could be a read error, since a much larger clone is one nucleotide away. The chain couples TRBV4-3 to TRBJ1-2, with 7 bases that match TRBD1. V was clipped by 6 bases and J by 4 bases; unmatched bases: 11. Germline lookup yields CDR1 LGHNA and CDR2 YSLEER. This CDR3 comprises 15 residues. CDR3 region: CASRPTGRGRYGYTF. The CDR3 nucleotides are TGCGCCAGCAGACCGACAGGGCGAGGTCGCTATGGCTACACCTTC.

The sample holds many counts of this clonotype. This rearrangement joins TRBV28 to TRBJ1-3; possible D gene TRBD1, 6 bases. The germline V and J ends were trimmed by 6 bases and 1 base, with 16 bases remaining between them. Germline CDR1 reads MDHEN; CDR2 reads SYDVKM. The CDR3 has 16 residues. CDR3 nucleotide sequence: TGTGCCAGCAGGACCGGGACATGGAAATCTGGAAACACCATATATTTT. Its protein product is CASRTGTWKSGNTIYF.

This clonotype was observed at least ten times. The DNA for the CDR3 is TGTGCCAGCAGTTTAGTCGGGGGGGGACGGGTACAGCATTTT. Translated: CASSLVGGGRVQHF. The chain employs TRBV12-3 or TRBV12-4 and TRBJ1-5; tentative D call: TRBD1 (5 bases). V lost 1 base, J lost 13 bases, and 17 bases lay in between. CDR3 length equals 14 residues.

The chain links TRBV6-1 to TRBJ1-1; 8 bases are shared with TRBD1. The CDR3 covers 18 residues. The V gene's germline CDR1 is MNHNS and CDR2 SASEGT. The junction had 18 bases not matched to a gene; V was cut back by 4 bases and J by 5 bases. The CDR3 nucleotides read TGTGCCAGCAGTGGACAGGGGTTGTATTTGTCGCTACGAACTGAAGCTTTCTTT. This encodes CASSGQGLYLSLRTEAFF.

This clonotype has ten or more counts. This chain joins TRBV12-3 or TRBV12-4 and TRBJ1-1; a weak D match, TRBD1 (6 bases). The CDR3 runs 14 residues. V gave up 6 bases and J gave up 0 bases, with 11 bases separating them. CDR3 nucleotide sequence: TGTGCCAGCAGAGGTCAGGGGATGAACACTGAAGCTTTCTTT. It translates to CASRGQGMNTEAFF.

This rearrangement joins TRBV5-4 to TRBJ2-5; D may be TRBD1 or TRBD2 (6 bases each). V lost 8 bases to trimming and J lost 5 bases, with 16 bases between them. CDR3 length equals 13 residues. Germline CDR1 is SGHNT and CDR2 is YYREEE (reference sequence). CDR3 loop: CASLTWGAETQYF. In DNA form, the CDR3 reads TGTGCCAGTCTTACTTGGGGGGCGGAGACCCAGTACTTC.

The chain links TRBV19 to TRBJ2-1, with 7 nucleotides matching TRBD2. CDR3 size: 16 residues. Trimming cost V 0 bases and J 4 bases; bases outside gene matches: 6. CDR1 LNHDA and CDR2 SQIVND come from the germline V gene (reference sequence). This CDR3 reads CASSIDRRERYNEQFF. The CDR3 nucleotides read TGTGCCAGTAGTATAGATAGGCGGGAGAGGTACAATGAGCAGTTCTTC.

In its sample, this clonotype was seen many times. CDR3 amino acids: CASSWGPSAYIQYF. The CDR3 DNA is TGCGCCAGCTCTTGGGGACCGTCGGCTTACATTCAGTACTTC. The chain links TRBV5-1 to TRBJ2-4; D is possibly TRBD1 or TRBD2 (5 bases each). The CDR3 is 14 residues long. In germline, CDR1 is SGHRS, CDR2 YFSETQ. V shed 7 bases and J shed 8 bases, with 19 bases lying between them.

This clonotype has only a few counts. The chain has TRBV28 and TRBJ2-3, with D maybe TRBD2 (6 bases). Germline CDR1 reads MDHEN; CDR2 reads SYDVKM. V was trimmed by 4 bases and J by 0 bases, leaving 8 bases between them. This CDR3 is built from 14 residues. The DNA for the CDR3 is TGTGCCAGCAGTTCTAGCGTGAGCACAGATACGCAGTATTTT. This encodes CASSSSVSTDTQYF.

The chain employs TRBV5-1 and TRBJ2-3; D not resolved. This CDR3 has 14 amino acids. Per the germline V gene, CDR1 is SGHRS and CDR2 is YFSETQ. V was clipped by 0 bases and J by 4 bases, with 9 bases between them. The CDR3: CASSLGGASDTQYF. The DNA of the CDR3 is TGCGCCAGCAGCTTGGGCGGCGCGTCAGATACGCAGTATTTT. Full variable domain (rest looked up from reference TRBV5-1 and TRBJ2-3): KAGVTQTPRYLIKTRGQQVTLSCSPISGHRSVSWYQQTPGQGLQFLFEYFSETQRNKGNFPGRFSGRQFSNSRSEMNVSTLELGDSALYLCASSLGGASDTQYFGPGTRLTVL.

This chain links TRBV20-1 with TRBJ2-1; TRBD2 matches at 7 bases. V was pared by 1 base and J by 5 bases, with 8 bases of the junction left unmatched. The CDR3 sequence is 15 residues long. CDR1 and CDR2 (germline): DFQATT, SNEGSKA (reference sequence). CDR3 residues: CSARGWASGNNEQFF. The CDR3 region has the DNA TGCAGTGCTAGAGGGTGGGCTAGCGGTAACAATGAGCAGTTCTTC.

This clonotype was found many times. The CDR3 DNA reads TGCGCCAGCAGCTTGGAGGGTTTTGGCGGGGAGCTGTTTTTT. It translates to CASSLEGFGGELFF. The chain is built from TRBV5-1 and TRBJ2-2; D unresolved. Trimming left V 0 bases short and J 7 bases short, with 10 bases between. CDR1 is SGHRS, CDR2 YFSETQ, per germline. CDR3 size: 14 residues.

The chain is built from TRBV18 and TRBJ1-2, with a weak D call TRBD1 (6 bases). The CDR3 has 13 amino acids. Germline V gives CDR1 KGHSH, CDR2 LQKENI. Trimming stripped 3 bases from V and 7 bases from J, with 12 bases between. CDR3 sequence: CASSPDLQGGYTF. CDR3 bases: TGTGCCAGCTCACCGGATCTACAGGGTGGCTACACCTTC.

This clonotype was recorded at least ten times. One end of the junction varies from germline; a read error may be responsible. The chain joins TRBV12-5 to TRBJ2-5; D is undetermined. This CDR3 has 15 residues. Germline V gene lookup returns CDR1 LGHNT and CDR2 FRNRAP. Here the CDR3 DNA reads TGTGCTAGTTGTTTGGGCAGGCCTGGCGGAGAGACCCAGTACTTC. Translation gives CASCLGRPGGETQYF.

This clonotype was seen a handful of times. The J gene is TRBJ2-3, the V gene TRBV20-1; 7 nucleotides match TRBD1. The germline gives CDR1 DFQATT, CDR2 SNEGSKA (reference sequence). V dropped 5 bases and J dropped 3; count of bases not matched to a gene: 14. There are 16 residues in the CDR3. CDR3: CSAPGGPTSLTDTQYF. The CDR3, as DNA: TGCAGTGCTCCAGGGGGACCGACAAGCTTGACAGATACGCAGTATTTT.